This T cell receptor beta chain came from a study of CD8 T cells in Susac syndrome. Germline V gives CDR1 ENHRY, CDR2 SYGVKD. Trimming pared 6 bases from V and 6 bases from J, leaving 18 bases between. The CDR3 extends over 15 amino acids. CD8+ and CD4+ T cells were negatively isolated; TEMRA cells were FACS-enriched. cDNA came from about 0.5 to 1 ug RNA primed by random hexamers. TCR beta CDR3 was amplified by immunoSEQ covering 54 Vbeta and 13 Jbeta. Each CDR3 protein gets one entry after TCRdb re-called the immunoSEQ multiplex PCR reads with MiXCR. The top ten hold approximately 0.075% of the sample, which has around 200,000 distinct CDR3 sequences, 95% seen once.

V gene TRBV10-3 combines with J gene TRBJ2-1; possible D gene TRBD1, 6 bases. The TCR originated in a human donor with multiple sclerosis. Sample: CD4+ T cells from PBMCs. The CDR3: CAISSPDEGVNEQFF. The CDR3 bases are TGTGCCATCAGCTCCCCGGACGAGGGGGTCAATGAGCAGTTCTTC.